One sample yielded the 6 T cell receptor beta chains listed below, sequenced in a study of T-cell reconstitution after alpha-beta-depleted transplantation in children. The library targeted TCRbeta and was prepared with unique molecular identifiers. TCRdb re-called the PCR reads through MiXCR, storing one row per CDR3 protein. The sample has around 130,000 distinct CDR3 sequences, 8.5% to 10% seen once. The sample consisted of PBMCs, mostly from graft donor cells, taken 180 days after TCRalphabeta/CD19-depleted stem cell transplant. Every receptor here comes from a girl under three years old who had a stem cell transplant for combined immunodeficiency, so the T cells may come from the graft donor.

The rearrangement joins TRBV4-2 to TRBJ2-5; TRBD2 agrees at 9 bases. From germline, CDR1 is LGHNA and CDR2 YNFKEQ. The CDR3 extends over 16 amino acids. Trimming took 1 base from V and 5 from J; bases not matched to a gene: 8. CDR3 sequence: CASSQGRGGQTETQYF. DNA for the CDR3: TGTGCCAGCAGCCAAGGGCGGGGGGGCCAGACGGAGACCCAGTACTTC.

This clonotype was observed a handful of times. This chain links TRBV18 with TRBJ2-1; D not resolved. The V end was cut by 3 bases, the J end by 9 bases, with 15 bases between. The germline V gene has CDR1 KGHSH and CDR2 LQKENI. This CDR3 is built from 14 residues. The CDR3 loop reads CASSPVSVGGEQFF. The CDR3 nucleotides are TGTGCCAGCTCACCCGTCTCGGTGGGCGGTGAGCAGTTCTTC. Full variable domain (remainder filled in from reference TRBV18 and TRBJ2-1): NAGVMQNPRHLVRRRGQEARLRCSPMKGHSHVYWYRQLPEEGLKFMVYLQKENIIDESGMPKERFSAEFPKEGPSILRIQQVVRGDSAAYFCASSPVSVGGEQFFGPGTRLTVL.

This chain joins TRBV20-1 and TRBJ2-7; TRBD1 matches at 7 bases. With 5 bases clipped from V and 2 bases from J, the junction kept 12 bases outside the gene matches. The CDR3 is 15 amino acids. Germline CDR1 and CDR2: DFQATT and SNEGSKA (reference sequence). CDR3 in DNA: TGCAGTGCTTCCGTTGAGACAGGGAGACCCTACGAGCAGTACTTC. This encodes CSASVETGRPYEQYF.

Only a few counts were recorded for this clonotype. CDR3 residues: CASSQTLNIQYF. DNA of the CDR3: TGTGCCAGCAGTCAGACCCTAAACATTCAGTACTTC. The chain employs TRBV6-2 or TRBV6-3 and TRBJ2-4; D ambiguous. Germline loops: CDR1 MNHEY, CDR2 SVGEGT. This CDR3 spans 12 amino acids. V was cut by 5 bases and J by 6 bases, with 8 bases left in between.

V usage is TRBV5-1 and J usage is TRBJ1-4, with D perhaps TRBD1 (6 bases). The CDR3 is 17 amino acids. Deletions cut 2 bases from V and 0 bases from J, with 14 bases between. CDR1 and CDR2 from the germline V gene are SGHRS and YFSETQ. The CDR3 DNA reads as TGCGCCAGCAGCTTCGACAGGAGTTTTGCAACTAATGAAAAACTGTTTTTT. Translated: CASSFDRSFATNEKLFF.

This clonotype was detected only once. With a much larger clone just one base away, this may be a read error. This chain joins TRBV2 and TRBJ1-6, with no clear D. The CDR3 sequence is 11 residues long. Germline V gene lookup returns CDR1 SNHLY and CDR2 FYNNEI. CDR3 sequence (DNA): TGTGCCAGCAGTGCCCATTCACCCATCCACTTT. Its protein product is CASSAHSPIHF.